This T cell receptor (beta chain) was found in a study of technical replicates of blood from several donors. The protocol was immunoSEQ multiplex PCR, while the TCRdb copy is restricted to in-frame clones and leaves out a portion. This sample has 75,000 to 90,000 clones, with 93% found just once. This CDR3 is 15 amino acids long. Per germline, CDR1 SGHTA and CDR2 FQGTGA. V lost 2 bases and J lost 4, with 11 bases in between. The sequenced sample was T cells isolated from PBMCs. The receptor comes from a human donor in good health. The chain employs TRBV7-3 and TRBJ2-2, with TRBD2 as a possible D gene (6 bases). The CDR3 DNA follows: TGTGCCAGCAGCTTATTCGGGGGAGGCACCGGGGAGCTGTTTTTT. As protein: CASSLFGGGTGELFF.